Below, 27 T cell receptor beta chains from the same sample are listed, as sequenced in a study of PD-1 blockade in classical Hodgkin lymphoma (dated by TCRdb to the early 2020s). The time point label corresponds to: cycle 1 day 1 (C1D1), immediately before nivolumab initiation. Relapse after autologous stem cell transplantation had occurred in all trial patients, and cohorts A, B and C were distinguished by prior brentuximab vedotin exposure. Receptor amplification or capture employed the immunoSEQ multiplex PCR assay. TCRdb holds this immuneACCESS table with in-frame rearrangements only. Some clones are missing; in checked studies, unresolved V genes explain under half, and the rest has no known cause. The sample records about 98,000 clones, roughly 89% of which are singletons. Roughly 2.8% of the sample belongs to the ten largest clones. The sequenced sample was peripheral blood mononuclear cells (PBMCs), obtained at baseline. These receptors were taken from a human donor with classical Hodgkin lymphoma.

V gene TRBV6-1 combines with J gene TRBJ2-1; 7 bases align to TRBD2. This CDR3 has 15 amino acids. J lost 0 bases, V lost 8 bases, and 7 bases had no gene match. CDR1 MNHNS and CDR2 SASEGT come from the germline V gene. The chain's CDR3 is CASYPGGLSYNEQFF. CDR3 DNA sequence: TGTGCCAGCTATCCGGGGGGTCTCTCCTACAATGAGCAGTTCTTC.

The sample holds one count of this clone. The chain is built from TRBV4-1 and TRBJ2-1, with TRBD2 as a possible D gene (6 bases). Germline V gene data show CDR1 as MGHRA and CDR2 as YSYEKL. Trimming took off 3 bases at V and 7 bases at J, with 22 bases between the two ends. The CDR3 length is 17 residues. As DNA, the CDR3 is TGCGCCAGCAGCCAGGAACCGGGGGACCTAGGCCCGAATGAGCAGTTCTTC. Translating it yields CASSQEPGDLGPNEQFF.

The V call is TRBV9, the J call TRBJ1-3; TRBD1 is a possible D gene (6 bases). The length of the CDR3 is 14 residues. V shed 2 bases and J shed 2 bases, with 8 bases lying between them. Germline CDR1 SGDLS, CDR2 YYNGEE. The CDR3 nucleotides read TGTGCCAGCAGCGTGGCAGGGGCTGGAAACACCATATATTTT. Translating it yields CASSVAGAGNTIYF.

CDR3 region: CAWSVFLSADTQYF. In DNA form, the CDR3 reads TGTGCCTGGAGTGTCTTTTTGAGCGCAGATACGCAGTATTTT. V is TRBV30 and J is TRBJ2-3; D ambiguous. The CDR3 extends over 14 amino acids. Germline V gene sequence: CDR1 GTSNPN, CDR2 SVGIG (reference sequence). V lost 0 bases, J lost 4 bases, and 11 bases lay in between.

This chain uses TRBV4-1 with TRBJ1-5; no clear D gene. The CDR3 is 15 amino acids. V was cut by 0 bases and J by 0 bases, with 6 bases left in between. Germline CDR1 reads MGHRA; CDR2 reads YSYEKL. DNA of the CDR3: TGCGCCAGCAGCCAAGAGGAGTATAGCAATCAGCCCCAGCATTTT. Amino acids: CASSQEEYSNQPQHF.

This chain joins TRBV28 and TRBJ2-1; tentatively, D is TRBD2 (6 bases). The CDR3 extends over 16 amino acids. Germline CDR1 MDHEN, CDR2 SYDVKM. Trimming shortened V by 5 bases and J by 4 bases, and 18 bases separated the two germline ends. The DNA of the CDR3 is TGTGCCAGCAGTGAATCTGGCGGGGTACCATACAATGAGCAGTTCTTC. As protein: CASSESGGVPYNEQFF.

The rearrangement uses TRBV9 and TRBJ2-5; D call uncertain. The CDR3 covers 14 residues. V gave up 0 bases and J gave up 2 bases, with 8 bases separating them. Germline CDR1 and CDR2: SGDLS and YYNGEE. The CDR3, as DNA: TGTGCCAGCAGCGTAGGGCAGATACAAGAGACCCAGTACTTC. Translated: CASSVGQIQETQYF. The full variable domain, rest sourced from reference TRBV9 and TRBJ2-5, is DSGVTQTPKHLITATGQRVTLRCSPRSGDLSVYWYQQSLDQGLQFLIQYYNGEERAKGNILERFSAQQFPDLHSELNLSSLELGDSALYFCASSVGQIQETQYFGPGTRLLVL.

CDR3 sequence reads: CASSLTGLYEQYF. DNA of the CDR3: TGTGCCAGCAGTTTAACGGGGCTCTACGAGCAGTACTTC. This sequence joins TRBV27 and TRBJ2-7; D assignment may be TRBD1 or TRBD2 (5 bases each). The germline CDR1 and CDR2 sequences are MNHEY and SMNVEV (reference sequence). The CDR3 is 13 amino acids. Trimming stripped 2 bases from V and 3 bases from J, with 8 bases between.

The rearrangement links TRBV28 to TRBJ2-1; 10 positions agree with TRBD1. CDR1 is MDHEN, CDR2 SYDVKM, per germline. CDR3 length equals 16 residues. V lost 5 bases to trimming and J lost 0 bases; unmatched junction nucleotides: 4. In nucleotides, the CDR3 is TGTGCCAGCAGTCCATGGACAGGGGGCTCCTACAATGAGCAGTTCTTC. Amino acid sequence: CASSPWTGGSYNEQFF.

The chain has TRBV7-9 and TRBJ2-5; 8 bases are a match to TRBD1. Trimming cost V 5 bases and J 1 base; bases outside gene matches: 9. CDR1 SEHNR and CDR2 FQNEAQ come from the germline V gene (reference sequence). This CDR3 spans 16 amino acids. The CDR3 here is CASSAFDRGRQETQYF. CDR3 sequence (DNA): TGTGCCAGCAGCGCCTTCGACAGGGGACGCCAAGAGACCCAGTACTTC.

This chain links TRBV2 with TRBJ2-5; TRBD1 matches at 12 bases. The germline V gene has CDR1 SNHLY and CDR2 FYNNEI. Trimming at V came to 6 bases and at J to 5 bases, leaving 13 bases not matched to a gene. The length of the CDR3 is 17 residues. The CDR3 sequence: CASRKRGTGGLEETQYF. As DNA, the CDR3 is TGTGCCAGCAGAAAACGCGGGACAGGGGGCCTGGAGGAGACCCAGTACTTC.

To note about this clone: Compared with germline, one end of the junction differs, possibly owing to a read error. This chain links TRBV28 with TRBJ2-3; TRBD2 aligns across 14 bases. The CDR3 runs to 13 residues. Germline V gene lookup returns CDR1 MDHEN and CDR2 SYDVKM. The CDR3 DNA follows: TGTGCCAGCAGCCTAGGGACTAGCGGGAGCAATTTCTTT. Encoded protein: CASSLGTSGSNFF.

The V and J genes are TRBV10-2 and TRBJ1-4; the match to TRBD1 covers 7 bases. The germline V gene has CDR1 WSHSY and CDR2 SAAADI. This CDR3 is built from 14 residues. V trimming: 6 bases; J trimming: 5 bases; junction bases outside the gene matches: 6. CDR3 sequence reads: CASSEDRSNEKLFF. CDR3 DNA: TGCGCCAGCAGCGAGGACAGGTCGAATGAAAAACTGTTTTTT.

V usage is TRBV27 and J usage is TRBJ2-7, with 7 bases matching TRBD1. Germline V gene data show CDR1 as MNHEY and CDR2 as SMNVEV (reference sequence). Trimming cost V 4 bases and J 5 bases; bases outside gene matches: 11. The CDR3 is 15 residues long. The CDR3 region is CASSSRRGTVHEQYF. The CDR3 DNA follows: TGTGCCAGCAGTTCGCGTCGTGGGACAGTTCACGAGCAGTACTTC.

The rearrangement links TRBV28 to TRBJ1-2, with a weak D call TRBD1 (6 bases). Germline values: CDR1 MDHEN, CDR2 SYDVKM. This CDR3 has 15 amino acids. The V gene lost 5 bases and the J gene lost 0 bases, with 13 bases spanning the gap. The CDR3 coding sequence is TGTGCCAGCAGTAGAGAAGGGGGAGCTAACTATGGCTACACCTTC. Its translation is CASSREGGANYGYTF.

This chain joins TRBV28 and TRBJ2-4; D gene ambiguous. From germline, CDR1 is MDHEN and CDR2 SYDVKM. Trimming cost V 8 bases and J 7 bases, with 9 bases left between them. The CDR3 length is 11 residues. The chain's CDR3 is CASGTYNIQYF. CDR3 nucleotides: TGTGCCAGCGGAACTTACAACATTCAGTACTTC.

Only a few counts were recorded for this clone. The CDR3 spells CASSLAYGQSSYEQYF. CDR3 in DNA: TGTGCCAGCAGCTTAGCGTACGGCCAAAGCTCCTACGAGCAGTACTTC. V and J are TRBV7-2 and TRBJ2-7, with D unresolved. The germline gives CDR1 SGHTA, CDR2 FQGNSA. The CDR3 length is 16 residues. The V and J ends lost 0 bases and 0 bases respectively, with 12 bases between them.

This chain uses TRBV28 with TRBJ1-2; 8 bases match TRBD1. Per the germline V gene, CDR1 is MDHEN and CDR2 is SYDVKM. The ends lost 3 bases at V and 11 bases at J; junction bases unmatched: 5. The CDR3 consists of 12 residues. The CDR3 sequence: CASSFGQGRYTF. In nucleotides, the CDR3 is TGTGCCAGCAGTTTCGGACAGGGTCGTTACACCTTC.

This clone was observed a single time. The V gene is TRBV28, the J gene TRBJ2-5, with D perhaps TRBD1 (6 bases). Trimming cost V 2 bases and J 0 bases, with 16 bases left between them. Germline CDR1 MDHEN, CDR2 SYDVKM. The CDR3 sequence is 17 residues long. CDR3 residues: CASSLTYGRGDQETQYF. In DNA form, the CDR3 reads TGTGCCAGCAGTTTAACTTACGGCAGGGGAGACCAAGAGACCCAGTACTTC.

This clone turned up a few times. This sequence joins TRBV5-4 and TRBJ1-5, with a weak D call TRBD1 (5 bases). The CDR3 is made up of 15 amino acids. Trimming left V 10 bases short and J 3 bases short, with 20 bases between. Per germline, CDR1 SGHNT and CDR2 YYREEE (reference sequence). The CDR3 protein is CAWAGPEHNNQPQHF. The DNA for the CDR3 is TGTGCCTGGGCGGGACCCGAACACAACAATCAGCCCCAGCATTTT.

The rearrangement uses TRBV5-6 and TRBJ1-2; 7 bases are a match to TRBD1. V lost 0 bases to trimming and J lost 4 bases; unmatched junction nucleotides: 6. There are 15 residues in the CDR3. Germline CDR1 reads SGHDT; CDR2 reads YYEEEE. Here the CDR3 reads CASSLEGAGVYGYTF. The CDR3 region has the DNA TGTGCCAGCAGCTTGGAGGGGGCAGGGGTCTATGGCTACACCTTC. Full variable domain (outside the CDR3, taken from reference TRBV5-6 and TRBJ1-2): DAGVTQSPTHLIKTRGQQVTLRCSPKSGHDTVSWYQQALGQGPQFIFQYYEEEERQRGNFPDRFSGHQFPNYSSELNVNALLLGDSALYLCASSLEGAGVYGYTFGSGTRLTVV.

In this sample, this clone turned up a few times. This rearrangement joins TRBV5-1 to TRBJ1-1; D unresolved. Germline CDR1 reads SGHRS; CDR2 reads YFSETQ. This CDR3 contains 16 residues. Trimming left V 2 bases short and J 1 base short, with 15 bases between. This chain's CDR3 is CASSLTPEQRNTEAFF. CDR3 sequence (DNA): TGCGCCAGCAGCTTAACACCGGAGCAGCGGAACACTGAAGCTTTCTTT.

The CDR3 DNA is TGTGCCATCAGTGAGTTAAAGGGGGCAGGGGGAGGGAGCACTGAAGCTTTCTTT. This sequence encodes CAISELKGAGGGSTEAFF. The chain is built from TRBV10-3 and TRBJ1-1, with 7 bases matching TRBD1. This CDR3 region has 18 residues. Losses at the gene ends were 1 base for V and 4 bases for J; bases not matched to a gene: 15. The germline V gene has CDR1 ENHRY and CDR2 SYGVKD.

The chain has TRBV10-3 and TRBJ2-7; D might be TRBD1 (6 bases). The CDR3 runs 15 residues. The V end lost 6 bases, the J end lost 3 bases, and 18 bases lay between the germline ends. CDR1 and CDR2 (germline): ENHRY, SYGVKD. The CDR3 DNA sequence: TGTGCCATCAGCGGCTACAGGGATGCTAACTACGAGCAGTACTTC. Its translation: CAISGYRDANYEQYF.

This clone came up a few times. V is TRBV11-2 and J is TRBJ2-7; the D gene is possibly TRBD1 (6 bases). The V and J ends lost 0 bases and 0 bases respectively, with 12 bases between them. Germline values: CDR1 SGHAT, CDR2 FQNNGV. The CDR3 spans 16 residues. The CDR3 sequence: CASSLDTGLVSYEQYF. In DNA form, the CDR3 reads TGTGCCAGCAGCTTAGACACAGGGCTAGTCTCCTACGAGCAGTACTTC.

The V call is TRBV4-2, the J call TRBJ2-2; D might be TRBD2 (6 bases). In germline, CDR1 is LGHNA, CDR2 YNFKEQ. The CDR3 spans 16 residues. V gave up 0 bases and J gave up 0 bases, with 8 bases separating them. CDR3 bases: TGTGCCAGCAGCCAAGAGGGCGGGGCGAACACCGGGGAGCTGTTTTTT. Its protein product is CASSQEGGANTGELFF.

The chain uses TRBV10-3 and TRBJ2-6; 9 positions match TRBD1. The junction had 9 bases not matched to a gene; V was cut back by 11 bases and J by 1 base. CDR3 length: 16 residues. In germline, CDR1 is ENHRY, CDR2 SYGVKD. CDR3 region: CAASGTGMSGANVLTF. In DNA, the CDR3 is TGTGCCGCCTCCGGGACAGGGATGTCTGGGGCCAACGTCCTGACTTTC.